This is a list of T cell receptor beta chains from one sample in a study of shared clonotypes between healthy human individuals. Profiled with immunoSEQ multiplex PCR; TCRdb holds only in-frame clones, not every one. The sample has 2 million or so clones, about 95% seen once; the top ten hold about 1.1%. Sequenced sample: naive CD8+ T cells sorted from blood. The receptors stem from a man aged 18-30 years in good health. Both conserved end residues are part of each CDR3. The D gene is left open where the match is weak.

d_call	v_call	j_call	cdr3_length	cdr3_aa	cdr3_nt
.	TRBV4-1	TRBJ2-7	14	CASSQVSAVYEQYF	TGCGCCAGCAGCCAAGTGAGTGCAGTCTACGAGCAGTACTTC
.	TRBV1	TRBJ2-7	16	CTSSQEDLAGGHEQYF	TGCACCAGCAGCCAAGAGGACCTAGCGGGAGGACACGAGCAGTACTTC
TRBD2	TRBV10-2	TRBJ2-3	16	CASIPPLAGSTDTQYF	TGCGCCAGCATCCCTCCCCTAGCGGGAAGCACAGATACGCAGTATTTT
.	TRBV11-3	TRBJ2-7	12	CASSLGTSEQYF	TGTGCCAGCAGCTTAGGGACATCCGAGCAGTACTTC
TRBD1	TRBV7-2	TRBJ2-7	16	CASSLKSPGQDYEQYF	TGTGCCAGCAGCCTCAAATCCCCGGGACAGGACTACGAGCAGTACTTC
TRBD1	TRBV4-1	TRBJ1-4	14	CASSPRDSNEKLFF	TGCGCCAGCAGCCCCCGGGACAGTAATGAAAAACTGTTTTTT
.	TRBV27	TRBJ2-3	15	CASSLLRGSTDTQYF	TGTGCCAGCAGTTTATTACGGGGTAGCACAGATACGCAGTATTTT
.	TRBV15	TRBJ2-5	13	CATSRAIQETQYF	TGTGCCACCAGCAGAGCGATCCAAGAGACCCAGTACTTC
TRBD1	TRBV13	TRBJ2-3	14	CASSSRTGPDTQYF	TGTGCCAGCAGCTCCAGGACAGGGCCAGATACGCAGTATTTT
.	TRBV6-1	TRBJ2-7	14	CASSERGSWYEQYF	TGTGCCAGCAGTGAACGAGGGTCGTGGTACGAGCAGTACTTC
TRBD1	TRBV6-5	TRBJ2-1	13	CASSPGTVNEQFF	TGTGCCAGCAGCCCCGGGACAGTCAATGAGCAGTTCTTC
.	TRBV19	TRBJ2-3	15	CASSMVAESTDTQYF	TGTGCCAGTAGTATGGTGGCGGAGAGCACAGATACGCAGTATTTT
TRBD2	TRBV6-5	TRBJ2-3	15	CASSGGGRGTDTQYF	TGTGCCAGCAGTGGGGGCGGGAGGGGCACAGATACGCAGTATTTT
TRBD1	TRBV5-4	TRBJ2-7	14	CASSATGTGYEQYF	TGTGCCAGCAGCGCGACAGGGACAGGCTACGAGCAGTACTTC
TRBD1	TRBV7-9	TRBJ2-1	17	CASSLGYGQGAYNEQFF	TGTGCCAGCAGCTTAGGATATGGACAGGGGGCCTACAATGAGCAGTTCTTC
.	TRBV18	TRBJ2-4	14	CASSPPDSSVGQYF	TGTGCCAGCTCACCACCCGACAGCTCCGTTGGTCAGTACTTC
.	TRBV6-6	TRBJ2-5	16	CASSYSTGTLGETQYF	TGTGCCAGCAGTTACTCGACCGGGACCCTGGGGGAGACCCAGTACTTC
.	TRBV4-3	TRBJ2-1	15	CASSQDRTAYNEQFF	TGCGCCAGCAGCCAAGACAGGACAGCCTACAATGAGCAGTTCTTC
.	TRBV7-9	TRBJ2-5	16	CASSGSLFGIQETQYF	TGTGCCAGCAGCGGATCGCTTTTTGGGATCCAAGAGACCCAGTACTTC
.	TRBV19	TRBJ1-5	15	CASSILYLSNQPQHF	TGTGCCAGTAGTATATTGTATCTTAGCAATCAGCCCCAGCATTTT